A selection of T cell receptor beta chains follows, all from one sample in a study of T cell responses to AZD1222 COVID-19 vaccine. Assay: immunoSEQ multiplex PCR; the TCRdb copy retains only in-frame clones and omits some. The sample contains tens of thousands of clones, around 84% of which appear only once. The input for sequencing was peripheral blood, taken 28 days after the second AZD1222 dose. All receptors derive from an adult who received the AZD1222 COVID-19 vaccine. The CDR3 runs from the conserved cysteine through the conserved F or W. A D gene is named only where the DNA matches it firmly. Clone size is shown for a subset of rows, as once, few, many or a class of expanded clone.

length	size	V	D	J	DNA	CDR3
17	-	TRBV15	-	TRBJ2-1	TGTGCCACCAGCACTTCGGCGGGGACCACTTATAACAATGAGCAGTTCTTC	CATSTSAGTTYNNEQFF
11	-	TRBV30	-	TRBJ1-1	TGTGCCTGGAGTAGGTCAGATGAAGCTTTCTTT	CAWSRSDEAFF
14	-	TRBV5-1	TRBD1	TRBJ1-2	TGCGCCAGCAGCTTGGGGGGACAGAACTATGGCTACACCTTC	CASSLGGQNYGYTF
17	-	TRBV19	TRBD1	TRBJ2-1	TGTGCCAGTAGTACCACCTCGACAGGGGCGGACTACAATGAGCAGTTCTTC	CASSTTSTGADYNEQFF
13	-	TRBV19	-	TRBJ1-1	TGTGCCAGTACCATCGGGGAAAACACTGAAGCTTTCTTT	CASTIGENTEAFF
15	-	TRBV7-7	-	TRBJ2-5	TGTGCTAGCAGCTTTGACTCCCGGGCCGAGGAGACCCAGTACTTC	CASSFDSRAEETQYF
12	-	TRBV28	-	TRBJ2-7	TGTGCCAGCGGAGAGGGAGTACACGAGCAGTACTTC	CASGEGVHEQYF
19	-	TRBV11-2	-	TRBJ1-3	TGTGCCAGCAGCTTAGATCTCGATTCCAGGGGACTCCCTGGAAACACCATATATTTT	CASSLDLDSRGLPGNTIYF
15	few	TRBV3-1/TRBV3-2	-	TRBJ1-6	TGTGCCAGCAGCCAAGATGGGGGAGGGAATTCACCCCTCCACTTT	CASSQDGGGNSPLHF
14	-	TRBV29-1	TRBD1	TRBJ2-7	TGCAGCGTTGGGCGGCAGGGGGTGAAACACGAGCAGTACTTC	CSVGRQGVKHEQYF
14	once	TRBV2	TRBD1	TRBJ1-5	TGTGCCAGCACCGGGACAGGGGGGTATCAGCCCCAGCATTTT	CASTGTGGYQPQHF
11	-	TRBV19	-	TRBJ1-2	TGTGCCAGTACCAACAAGTTCGGCTACACCTTC	CASTNKFGYTF
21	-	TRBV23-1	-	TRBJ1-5	TGCGCCAGCAGTCAAAACCAGCCGGAAGACTCTGTTTGGAGTATTAATCAGCCCCAGCATTTT	CASSQNQPEDSVWSINQPQHF
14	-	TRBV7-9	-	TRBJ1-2	TGTGCCAGCAGCCAACAGGGTCCGCGGTCTGGCTACACCTTC	CASSQQGPRSGYTF
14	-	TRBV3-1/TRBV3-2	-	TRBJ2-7	TGTGCCAGCAGCCAACTGACAGATTCCTACGAGCAGTACTTC	CASSQLTDSYEQYF
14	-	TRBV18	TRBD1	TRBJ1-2	TGTGCCAGCTCATCCGGACAGGGCTACTATGGCTACACCTTC	CASSSGQGYYGYTF
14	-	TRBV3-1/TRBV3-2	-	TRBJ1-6	TGTGCCAGCAGAGCCGACAACCTGGGTTCACCCCTCCACTTT	CASRADNLGSPLHF
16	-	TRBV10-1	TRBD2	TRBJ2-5	TGCGCCAGCAGTGAGTCGGCTAGCGGGAGATGGGAGACCCAGTACTTC	CASSESASGRWETQYF
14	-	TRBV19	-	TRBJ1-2	TGTGCCAGTAGTCGGCAGGGCGGACCTTATGGCTACACCTTC	CASSRQGGPYGYTF
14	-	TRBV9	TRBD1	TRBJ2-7	TGTGCCAGCAGCGCCCATGGGACAGCCTACGAGCAGTACTTC	CASSAHGTAYEQYF
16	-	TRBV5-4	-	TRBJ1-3	TGTGCCAGCAGCTTGGCCGGGGGCCGCTCTGGAAACACCATATATTTT	CASSLAGGRSGNTIYF
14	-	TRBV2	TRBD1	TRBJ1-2	TGTGCCAGCAGGGCTGGAGGGGGCTTTTATGGCTACACCTTC	CASRAGGGFYGYTF
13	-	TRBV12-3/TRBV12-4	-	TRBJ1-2	TGTGCCAGCAGCCACTCGGGTTACTATGGCTACACCTTC	CASSHSGYYGYTF
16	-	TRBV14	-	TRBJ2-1	TGTGCCAGCAGCCAAGACTCTAGGAGTGGTTACAATGAGCAGTTCTTC	CASSQDSRSGYNEQFF
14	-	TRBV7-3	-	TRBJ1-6	TGTGCCAGCAGCGGGGGCGGTCCTAATTCACCCCTCCACTTT	CASSGGGPNSPLHF
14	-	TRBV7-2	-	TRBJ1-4	TGTGCCAGCAGCCAGTTTACCTCGGGGGAAAAACTGTTTTTT	CASSQFTSGEKLFF
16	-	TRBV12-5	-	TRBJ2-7	TGTGCTAGTGGTTTGGTCATTTCCGGACCAGATTACGAGCAGTACTTC	CASGLVISGPDYEQYF
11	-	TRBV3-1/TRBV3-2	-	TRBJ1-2	TGTGCCAGCAGCCGGGGTTGGGACTACACCTTC	CASSRGWDYTF
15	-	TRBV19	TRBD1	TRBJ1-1	TGTGCCAGTAGTCCTGGGACAGGGAGAGACACTGAAGCTTTCTTT	CASSPGTGRDTEAFF
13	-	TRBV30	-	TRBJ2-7	TGTGCCTGGAGTGTATCCCTTTACTACGAGCAGTACTTC	CAWSVSLYYEQYF
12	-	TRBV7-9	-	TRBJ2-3	TGTGCCAGCAGCTTAGCGGAAGGTACGCAGTATTTT	CASSLAEGTQYF
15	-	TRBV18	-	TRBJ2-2	TGTGCCAGCTCACCCGGACAGCAGAACACCGGGGAGCTGTTTTTT	CASSPGQQNTGELFF
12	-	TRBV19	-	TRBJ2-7	TGTGCCAGTAGTGGGTACTCCTACGAGCAGTACTTC	CASSGYSYEQYF
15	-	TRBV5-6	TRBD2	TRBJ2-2	TGTGCCAGCAGCTTGGGTCTAGCGGGAACCGGGGAGCTGTTTTTT	CASSLGLAGTGELFF
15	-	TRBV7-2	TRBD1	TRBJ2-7	TGTGCCAGCAGCTCGAACAGGGGTTTCCGGTACGAGCAGTACTTC	CASSSNRGFRYEQYF
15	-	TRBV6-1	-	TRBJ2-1	TGTGCCAGCAGTGAAAATTGGGGGGAAGACAATGAGCAGTTCTTC	CASSENWGEDNEQFF
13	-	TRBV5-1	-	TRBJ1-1	TGCGCCAGCAGCTTGGGAACAGGCACTGAAGCTTTCTTT	CASSLGTGTEAFF
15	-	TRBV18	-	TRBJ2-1	TGTGCCAGCTCTCCCATACTAGTGGAGTACAATGAGCAGTTCTTC	CASSPILVEYNEQFF
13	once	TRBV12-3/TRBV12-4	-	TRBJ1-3	TGTGCCAGCAGTCTCCTTCAAGGAAACACCATATATTTT	CASSLLQGNTIYF
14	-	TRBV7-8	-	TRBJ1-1	TGTGCCAGCAGCCGCACAGAGGGAAGGACTGAAGCTTTCTTT	CASSRTEGRTEAFF
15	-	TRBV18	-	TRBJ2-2	TGTGCCAGCTCAGGGCAGGGTTCGAACACCGGGGAGCTGTTTTTT	CASSGQGSNTGELFF
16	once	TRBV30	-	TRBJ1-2	TGTGCCTGGAGTACCCTAGGTGGCAGCGGAAACTATGGCTACACCTTC	CAWSTLGGSGNYGYTF
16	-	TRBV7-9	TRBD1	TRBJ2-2	TGTGCCAGCAGCCCTAACAGGGGCAAGAACACCGGGGAGCTGTTTTTT	CASSPNRGKNTGELFF
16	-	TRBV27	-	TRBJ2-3	TGTGCCAGCAGTTTATTAGGGCCACTAAGCACAGATACGCAGTATTTT	CASSLLGPLSTDTQYF
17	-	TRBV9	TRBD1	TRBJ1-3	TGTGCCAGCAGCACAGGGACAGGGGGGAACTCTGGAAACACCATATATTTT	CASSTGTGGNSGNTIYF
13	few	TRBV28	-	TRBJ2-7	TGTGCCAGCAGTTCGGCAAACACCTACGAGCAGTACTTC	CASSSANTYEQYF
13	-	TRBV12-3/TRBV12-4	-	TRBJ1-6	TGTGCCAGCAGTTTACAATATAATTCACCCCTCCACTTT	CASSLQYNSPLHF
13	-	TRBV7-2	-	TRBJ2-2	TGTGCCGGCGGATCCACGAACACCGGGGAGCTGTTTTTT	CAGGSTNTGELFF
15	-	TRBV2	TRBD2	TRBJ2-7	TGTGCCAGCAGTAATGAGCTAGCGGGAAAATACGAGCAGTACTTC	CASSNELAGKYEQYF